This paragraph covers one T cell receptor beta chain sequence. Its antigen is not known. The record originates from a study of shared clonotypes between healthy human individuals. Study observations and caveats: Only blood was sampled, and tissue TCR repertoires likely differ from blood ones. Larger richness was generally estimated for naive than memory subsets. Sorted-subset sequencing was shown by rarefaction to be incomplete despite large depth.

Germline assignment: CDR1 MDHEN and CDR2 SYDVKM. The CDR3 is 18 residues long. Trimming shortened V by 7 bases and J by 6 bases, and 30 bases separated the two germline ends. Original analysis: With immunoSEQ giving junction-only sequences and no quality scores, filtering differed. Repertoires were generated with immunoSEQ multiplex PCR, while TCRdb's copy carries only in-frame clones and drops some. V, J and clone size are taken as reported in that table, and D and trimming were inferred from the DNA itself. The data contain 850,000 to 1,100,000 clones, approximately 80% of them seen just once; the ten biggest clones take up roughly 0.83%.

The genes are TRBV28 and TRBJ1-2; D is perhaps TRBD1 (5 bases). Specimen: memory CD4+ T cells from PBMCs. Subset reported: CD45RA-negative fraction. The clonotype comes from a young man in good health. Some clones in this sample may be carry-over from other donors' samples. In DNA form, the CDR3 reads TGTGCCAGCACCTCTCTAGGGGCCCAATCGGGAGTAGTAAATGGCTACACCTTC. Translation: CASTSLGAQSGVVNGYTF.